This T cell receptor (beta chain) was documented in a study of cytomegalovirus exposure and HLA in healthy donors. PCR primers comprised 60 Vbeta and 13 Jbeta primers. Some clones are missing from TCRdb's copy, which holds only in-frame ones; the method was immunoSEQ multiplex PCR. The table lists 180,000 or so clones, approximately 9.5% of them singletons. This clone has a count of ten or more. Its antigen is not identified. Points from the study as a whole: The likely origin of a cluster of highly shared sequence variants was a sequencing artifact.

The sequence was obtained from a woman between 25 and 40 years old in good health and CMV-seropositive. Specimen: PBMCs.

CDR3 nucleotide sequence: TGTGCCAGTAGTATTGGACAGGGGTCAACAGATACGCAGTATTTT. It specifies CASSIGQGSTDTQYF. The chain uses TRBV19 and TRBJ2-3, with 9 bases lining up with TRBD1. In germline, CDR1 is LNHDA, CDR2 SQIVND (reference sequence). The CDR3 totals 15 residues. J lost 3 bases, V lost 3 bases, and 4 bases had no gene match.